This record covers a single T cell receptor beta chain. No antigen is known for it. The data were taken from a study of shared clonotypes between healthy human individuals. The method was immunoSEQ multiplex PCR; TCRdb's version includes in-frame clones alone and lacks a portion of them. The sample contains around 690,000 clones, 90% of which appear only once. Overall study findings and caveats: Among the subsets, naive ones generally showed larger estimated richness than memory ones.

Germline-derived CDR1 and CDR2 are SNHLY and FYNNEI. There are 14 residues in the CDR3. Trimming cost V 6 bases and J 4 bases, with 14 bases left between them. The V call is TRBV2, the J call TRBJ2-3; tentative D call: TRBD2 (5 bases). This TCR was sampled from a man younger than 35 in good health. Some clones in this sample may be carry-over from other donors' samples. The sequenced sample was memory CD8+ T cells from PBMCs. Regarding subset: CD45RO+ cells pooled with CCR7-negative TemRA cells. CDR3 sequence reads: CASRGGFLSDTQYF. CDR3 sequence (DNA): TGTGCCAGCAGGGGCGGGTTTCTGTCAGATACGCAGTATTTT.